This T cell receptor (beta chain) was documented in a study of blood T cell repertoires in COVID-19. Study as a whole: The cDNA or gDNA used as material had been derived from T cells, B-cell-depleted T cells, or PBMCs.

Assignment of participants to cohorts was predicated upon participant-reported clinical history. The V gene's germline CDR1 is MNHEY and CDR2 SVGAGI. CDR3 length equals 15 residues. V dropped 7 bases and J dropped 5 bases, with 17 bases sitting between them. The authors' processing: The assay estimated nucleated cells by amplifying reference gene primers. Clones were read by immunoSEQ multiplex PCR, and TCRdb kept only the in-frame ones, dropping some. V and J calls and clone size are copied from that table; D and trimming were computed from the DNA. Found here are approximately 250,000 clones, over 75% of them singletons; the top ten hold 9.1%.

The sequencing sample was made of PBMCs or T cells enriched from blood (not recorded which). The chain has TRBV6-5 and TRBJ2-2; weak D call: TRBD2 (5 bases). The receptor was isolated from a woman aged 50 to 60 with acute COVID-19. The CDR3 coding sequence is TGTGCCAGCACCTTAGGTAGCGTGGGTACCGGGGAGCTGTTTTTT. Residues: CASTLGSVGTGELFF.